This is a list of T cell receptor beta chains from one sample in a study of T cells expressing NK-cell markers. TCRdb re-called the 5' RACE reads, yielding one record per CDR3 amino acid sequence without DNA. This table lists about 460,000 distinct CDR3 sequences. The sample was blood T cells: a sorted CD56 or NKG2C T cell subset, CD4+ or CD8+ T cells, or bulk PBMC T cells (not recorded which). Receptor source: a woman between 45 and 60 years old in good health. CDR3s include the opening cysteine and the closing phenylalanine or tryptophan.

TRBJ2-3 TRBV5-6 CASSLKDKSVFPTDTQYF
TRBJ2-5 TRBV18 CASSPRLANQETQYF
TRBJ2-5 TRBV7-2 CASSLAHIETQYF
TRBJ2-7 TRBV5-1 CASSLQSGLKTYEQYF
TRBJ2-5 TRBV18 CASSPTPNRGLAGGNQETQYF
TRBJ1-1 TRBV29-1 CSAWTGEMYTEAFF
TRBJ1-1 TRBV19 CASSIDSWTEAFF
TRBJ1-5 TRBV6-6 CASSYGQYWGNQPQHF
TRBJ1-4 TRBV12-3/TRBV12-4 CASRGETNEKLFF
TRBJ2-1 TRBV2 CASSDGDTYNEQFF
TRBJ1-2 TRBV12-3/TRBV12-4 CASTPGQGDYGYTF
TRBJ2-4 TRBV11-2 CASSFIPGQGFQYF
TRBJ2-1 TRBV20-1 CRAKDRVTNEQFF
TRBJ2-1 TRBV6-4 CASSADGDEQFF
TRBJ2-1 TRBV3-1 CASSQETGGKQFF
TRBJ2-2 TRBV5-1 CASSLSGRTGELFF
TRBJ2-1 TRBV20-1 CSASGAPGGRGNEQFF
TRBJ2-6 TRBV15 CATSGRTGGVSGANVLTF
TRBJ2-3 TRBV5-1 CASSFMRTSGKSTDTQYF
TRBJ2-2 TRBV12-3/TRBV12-4 CASSFRQGGGELFF
TRBJ2-7 TRBV24-1 CATSDRRTSEQYF
TRBJ2-1 TRBV12-5 CASQEFLGLNEQFF
TRBJ2-5 TRBV11-3 CASSLVVGTGDIETQYF
TRBJ1-6 TRBV5-6 CASSHPGQGNSPLHF
TRBJ1-1 TRBV3-1 CASSQGAQGIGAEAFF
TRBJ2-5 TRBV5-1 CASSTLAGTVETQYF
TRBJ2-4 TRBV5-5 CASSLRLSNIQYF
TRBJ2-3 TRBV9 CASSVGAGGGADTQYF
TRBJ2-7 TRBV20-1 CSGEVLTAEQYF
TRBJ2-2 TRBV3-1 CASSQLVAGGPGELFF
TRBJ2-1 TRBV11-3 CASSPLGNFEQFF
TRBJ1-2 TRBV7-2 CASSLGGQGAGYTF
TRBJ2-4 TRBV3-1 CASSPEGNIQYF
TRBJ2-7 TRBV29-1 CSARTTFYEQYF
TRBJ1-2 TRBV11-2 CASSLGGLRGYGYTF
TRBJ1-6 TRBV10-3 CAINLASYNSPLHF
TRBJ1-1 TRBV29-1 CSVFESGHLNTEAFF
TRBJ2-3 TRBV27 CASSLFGGTPGDTQYF
TRBJ2-5 TRBV2 CASRDSLLGRGETQYF
TRBJ1-2 TRBV19 CASSIVRGRYYGYTF